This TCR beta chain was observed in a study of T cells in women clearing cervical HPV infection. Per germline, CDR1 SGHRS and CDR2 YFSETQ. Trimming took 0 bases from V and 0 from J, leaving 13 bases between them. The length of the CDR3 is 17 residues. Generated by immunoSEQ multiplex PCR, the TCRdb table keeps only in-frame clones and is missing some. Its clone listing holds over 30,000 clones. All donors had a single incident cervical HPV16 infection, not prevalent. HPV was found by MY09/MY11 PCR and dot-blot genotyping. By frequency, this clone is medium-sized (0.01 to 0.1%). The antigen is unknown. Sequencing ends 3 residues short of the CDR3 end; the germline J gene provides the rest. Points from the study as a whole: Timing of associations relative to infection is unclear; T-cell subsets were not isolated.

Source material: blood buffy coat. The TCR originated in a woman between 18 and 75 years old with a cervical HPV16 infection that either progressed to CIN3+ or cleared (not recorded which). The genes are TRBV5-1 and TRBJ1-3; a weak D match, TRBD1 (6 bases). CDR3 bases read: TGCGCCAGCAGCTTGGAAATGGGACACATCTCTGGAAACACC. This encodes CASSLEMGHISGNT. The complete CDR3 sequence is CASSLEMGHISGNTIYF.